Presented here are 16 T cell receptor beta chains from one specimen sequenced in a study of vaccination effects on CD4 cells after COVID-19. With the ViraFEST assay, the study expanded antigen-specific CD4+ T cells using viral peptide pools, then sequenced them. When around nine days of culture had elapsed, CD4+ T cells were isolated. Infection dated between March and December 2020, before the Alpha, Beta and Delta variants reached the United States. No antigen has been identified for these receptors. TCRdb's table, derived via immunoSEQ multiplex PCR, lists solely in-frame clones and lacks some. The data contain about 22,000 clones, 75% to 85% of them singletons. The material sequenced was CD4+ T cells from PBMCs cultured with a peptide pool, taken before COVID-19 vaccination. The receptors here all came from a human donor who had a prior SARS-CoV-2 infection.

This chain connects TRBV21-1 to TRBJ2-7; the table assigns TRBD2, which was not confirmed against the DNA. TRBV21-1 counts as a pseudogene. The CDR3 length is 12 residues. The CDR3 region has the DNA TGTGCCAGCAGCCCCCTCCCCTCGGGGCAGTACTTC. It codes for CASSPLPSGQYF.

V and J are TRBV18 and TRBJ1-1; D gene ambiguous. Germline CDR1 and CDR2: KGHSH and LQKENI. Deletions cut 5 bases from V and 6 bases from J, with 25 bases between. The CDR3 covers 17 residues. The CDR3 DNA follows: TGTGCCAGCTCAGCGAGAAGCATGACCCAAGGGTACTCTGAAGCTTTCTTT. It codes for CASSARSMTQGYSEAFF.

This clone has a count of ten or more. The rearrangement joins TRBV19 to TRBJ1-6; unclear D gene. The CDR3 runs to 13 residues. V gave up 3 bases and J gave up 7 bases, with 7 bases separating them. Germline CDR1 LNHDA, CDR2 SQIVND (reference sequence). CDR3 sequence: CASSIEDNSPLHF. The CDR3 coding sequence is TGTGCCAGTAGTATTGAGGACAATTCACCCCTCCACTTT.

The gene calls are TRBV30 and TRBJ1-2; 9 bases agree with TRBD1. Germline V gives CDR1 GTSNPN, CDR2 SVGIG (reference sequence). V lost 3 bases to trimming and J lost 4 bases; unmatched junction nucleotides: 9. The CDR3 extends over 15 amino acids. CDR3 amino acids: CAWSSGGQGIYGYTF. The CDR3 DNA reads as TGTGCCTGGAGCTCTGGGGGACAGGGAATCTATGGCTACACCTTC.

This clone was counted a single time. V is TRBV5-6 and J is TRBJ2-7; maybe TRBD1 (6 bases). CDR3 size: 13 residues. V was pared by 1 base and J by 4 bases, with 9 bases between. Germline CDR1 SGHDT, CDR2 YYEEEE. The CDR3 reads CASSLRGRYEQYF. The CDR3 DNA reads TGTGCCAGCAGCTTGAGGGGGAGATACGAGCAGTACTTC.

V and J are TRBV7-3 and TRBJ2-7, with 7 bases matching TRBD2. The CDR3 has 14 residues. V shed 0 bases and J 6 bases; nucleotides not matched to a gene: 5. Per germline, CDR1 SGHTA and CDR2 FQGTGA. The CDR3 protein is CASSLTSGGSEQYF. Written as DNA, the CDR3 is TGTGCCAGCAGCTTAACATCGGGGGGATCCGAGCAGTACTTC.

The chain recombines TRBV6-5 with TRBJ1-6; D uncertain. V was clipped by 0 bases and J by 10 bases, with 10 bases between them. There are 14 residues in the CDR3. In germline, CDR1 is MNHEY, CDR2 SVGAGI. CDR3 in DNA: TGTGCCAGCAGTTACTCGGGCAGTAAGTCACCCCTCCACTTT. Translated, it gives CASSYSGSKSPLHF.

J is TRBJ2-7 and V is TRBV2; 7 bases align to TRBD2. Germline CDR1 reads SNHLY; CDR2 reads FYNNEI. Trimming removed 2 bases from V and 6 bases from J; junction bases left unmatched: 7. The CDR3 is 14 residues long. The CDR3, as DNA: TGTGCCAGCAGTGAAAGGACTAGTCAGACCGAGCAGTACTTC. It yields the protein CASSERTSQTEQYF.

This chain joins TRBV18 and TRBJ2-7, with D perhaps given as TRBD1 or TRBD2 (9 bases each). This CDR3 comprises 16 residues. CDR1 is KGHSH, CDR2 LQKENI, per germline. V was cut by 8 bases and J by 7 bases, with 27 bases left in between. The CDR3 sequence is CASDRGTRLAGWEQYF. In DNA form, the CDR3 reads TGTGCCAGCGACAGGGGGACGAGGCTAGCGGGATGGGAGCAGTACTTC.

For the CDR3, the DNA is TGTGCCTGGAATCCCGAGGGAGCCAAAAACATTCAGTACTTC. Translation gives CAWNPEGAKNIQYF. The chain links TRBV30 to TRBJ2-4; tentatively, D is TRBD2 (5 bases). V lost 4 bases and J lost 0, with 10 bases in between. Germline loops: CDR1 GTSNPN, CDR2 SVGIG (reference sequence). The CDR3 length is 14 residues. Filled out from reference TRBV30 and TRBJ2-4, the complete variable domain reads SQTIHQWPATLVQPVGSPLSLECTVEGTSNPNLYWYRQAAGRGLQLLFYSVGIGQISSEVPQNLSASRPQDRQFILSSKKLLLSDSGFYLCAWNPEGAKNIQYFGAGTRLSVL.

This rearrangement joins TRBV19 to TRBJ2-1; 12 bases are shared with TRBD2. CDR1 and CDR2 (germline): LNHDA, SQIVND (reference sequence). CDR3 length: 16 amino acids. V lost 1 base and J lost 9; bases outside the gene matches: 7. The CDR3, as DNA: TGTGCCAGTAGTATAGGTGGGCTAGCGGGGGGGCCTGAGCAGTTCTTC. It specifies CASSIGGLAGGPEQFF.

CDR3 DNA: TGTGCCAGCCAGGGACAGGGTTCCTACGAGCAGTACTTC. Amino acid sequence: CASQGQGSYEQYF. The genes are TRBV19 and TRBJ2-7; 9 nucleotides align to TRBD1. With 9 bases clipped from V and 1 base from J, the junction kept 4 bases outside the gene matches. Germline CDR1 and CDR2: LNHDA and SQIVND (reference sequence). The CDR3 contains 13 residues.

This clone was found a few times. The chain joins TRBV7-8 to TRBJ2-2, with D unresolved. Germline V gene lookup returns CDR1 SGHVS and CDR2 FQNEAQ. The ends were cut back, 0 bases at V and 1 base at J, with 12 bases in the middle. CDR3 length: 17 residues. Written as DNA, the CDR3 is TGTGCCAGCAGCTTAGCGCTTTTAGCCCGGAACACCGGGGAGCTGTTTTTT. Its translation is CASSLALLARNTGELFF.

This sequence joins TRBV2 and TRBJ1-1; D is ambiguous. The CDR3 length is 13 residues. Germline lookup yields CDR1 SNHLY and CDR2 FYNNEI. Trimming removed 8 bases from V and 3 bases from J, with 13 bases in between. The CDR3 coding sequence is TGTGCCAGCTTTTCTGGCTCGGACACTGAAGCTTTCTTT. Encoded protein: CASFSGSDTEAFF.

The rearrangement links TRBV9 to TRBJ2-2; either TRBD1 or TRBD2 may fit D (5 bases each). Germline CDR1 is SGDLS and CDR2 is YYNGEE. Trimming pared 4 bases from V and 4 bases from J, leaving 11 bases between. CDR3 length: 14 amino acids. The CDR3 spells CASSRRDGTGELFF. The CDR3 nucleotides are TGTGCCAGCAGCCGCAGGGACGGCACCGGGGAGCTGTTTTTT.

Regarding this clone: Its ends do not fully match the called genes, so a read error is possible. This sequence joins TRBV28 and TRBJ2-7; the match to TRBD1 covers 9 bases. Germline CDR1 MDHEN, CDR2 SYDVKM. The CDR3 runs 12 residues. As DNA, the CDR3 is TGTGCCAGCAGCGCCCTGGGGGACAGGGTTACTTTC. This translates into CASSALGDRVTF.